This TCR beta chain stems from a study of cytomegalovirus exposure and HLA in healthy donors (dated by TCRdb to about 2017). Concerning the study at large: An earlier analysis of some 550 of the donors reported about 250 Gb of sequence data and 117 million unique TCR beta sequences from about 200 million T cells. On average, roughly 200,000 unique TCR beta nucleotide sequences were sequenced per donor among several hundred genotyped donors of the cohort, with around 19% of those sequences being non-productive. Among the roughly 400 genotyped donors, approximately 76% belonged to the genetic ancestry cluster associated with self-reported Caucasian donors. The study was designed to test whether signatures of past pathogen exposure could be identified by cataloging public T cell receptors. In an earlier analysis of more than 550 of the donors, high-throughput TCR beta sequencing was used to judge whether each TCR beta V gene segment behaved as functional or pseudogenic. Donor age, sex, ethnicity and CMV serostatus were compiled together with the repertoire data. To predict cytomegalovirus infection status, the study brought together high-throughput TCR immunosequencing, statistical association of individual TCRs with disease status, and machine learning. To study patterns of TCR occurrence, a later analysis re-analyzed previously published TCR beta repertoires from around 670 donors and added high-resolution HLA genotyping. Rather than using new phenotypic data, the later analysis identified candidate immune exposures from TCR beta sequences and from how often those sequences occurred across donors. HLA typing included class I and class II loci at four-digit resolution. An early release covering roughly 600 HLA-typed donors comprised around 300 gigabases of sequencing data and approximately 80 million unique TCR sequences. The T cell repertoires of 550 to 850 subjects were profiled by immunosequencing and related to cytomegalovirus serostatus. Along with the approximately 670-subject first cohort, a separate validation cohort of over 90 different subjects was used. The number of typed donors differed by locus: 629-630 for A, B, C, DRB1 and DQB1; roughly 510 for DQA1; roughly 600 for DPA1; and around 450 for DPB1. Every discovery cohort repertoire had been produced on one sequencing platform. Several DR-DQ haplotypes were handled as single units for association and clustering, since linkage in the cohort was strong. A later genetic analysis used genome-wide SNP genotypes for about 65% of the 666 donors, treating that subset as a discovery cohort. Overall study results and their limits: The classifier was reported to diagnose cytomegalovirus status with high specificity and sensitivity in both the original cohort and the validation cohort. It was suggested by the authors that the approach could potentially be generalized to other disease states and immunological phenotypes. A later analysis reported that several top co-occurrence clusters appeared linked to parvovirus B19, influenza, CMV and Epstein-Barr virus. A further reported finding was that TCR beta sequences accurately predicted the HLA-A and HLA-B alleles for most subjects in the first cohort. Linkage disequilibrium might explain the correlated functional status among segregating V segments, but an unknown experimental factor could not be ruled out. Roughly uniform sequencing depth across donors was assumed in presence/absence analyses, although this assumption may not hold. Because counts were too low, seventeen rarely observed V segments, including chromosome 9 orphons, were left out of the earlier analysis of about 620 of the donors. A later genetic analysis reported fewer N-insertions in productive TCRs among donors in an Asian-associated ancestry cluster than the approximately 700-donor mean. According to a later analysis, TCR association rates differed among HLA loci, with DRB1 alleles showing the most associated TCRs and HLA-C alleles showing the fewest. A total of fewer than 200 TCR beta chains were listed by the study as associated with cytomegalovirus. A later analysis found that most CMV-associated TCR beta chains appeared HLA-restricted, with HLA associations seemingly driven largely by CMV exposure. A few of the identified cytomegalovirus-associated TCR beta chains were confirmed in vitro to be specific for cytomegalovirus antigens. When HLA alleles, especially DR and DQ, strongly co-occurred, attributing TCR associations to individual alleles was difficult. Immune exposure information for the cohort was limited to CMV serostatus. While some public TCRs were present in many individuals, most TCR sequences turned up only very rarely across donors. Broadly in line with IMGT annotations, most TCR beta V segments showed up in productive rearrangements about 87% or about 30% of the time in an earlier analysis of around 550 of the donors. Some IMGT-functional V segments, including TRBV6-2 and TRBV6-3, could not be told apart with the 87-base-pair reads, so those segments were excluded. In a later genetic analysis, a missense DCLRE1C variant was associated with V-gene and J-gene trimming of TCR beta chains, and the association was replicated in an independent cohort. The sequencing pipeline was judged likely to have produced a cluster of highly shared sequence variants as a technical artifact. The cohort was sequenced for TCR beta chains only, and without alpha or paired-chain data the features that could be detected were limited. A later analysis found that HLA-associated TCR beta chains were more clonally expanded and had lower generation probabilities than equally common non-associated chains. Because HLA typing was missing for some donors at each locus, association tests included only the typed subset. In a later analysis, around 15,000 TCR beta sequences were associated with specific HLA alleles at a false discovery rate of 0.05.

Library preparation employed the immunoSEQ multiplex PCR assay. For the multiplex PCR, a mixture combining 60 forward primers for TCR Vbeta segments and 13 reverse primers for TCR Jbeta segments was used. The CDR3 region of rearranged TCR beta genes was amplified from genomic DNA with a multiplex PCR assay. Amplified TCR beta libraries were sequenced as 87-base-pair reads on the Illumina HiSeq System. The paper's data handling went like this. In a later analysis, tens of millions of unique TCR beta chains were counted across the 500 to 700 repertoires, and roughly 10 million of these chains were shared by at least two donors. A nearest-neighbor algorithm error-corrected the raw reads and collapsed the reads into unique sequences, merging closely related sequences to remove PCR and sequencing errors. V, D and J gene segments were assigned by aligning CDR3 sequences to IMGT reference sequences. For a sequence to be retained, a match of at least six nucleotides was required to both a V gene segment and a J gene segment. A rearrangement counted as productive if the CDR3 had no stop codons and remained in frame with V and J, and every other rearrangement counted as non-productive. CDR3 was defined by IMGT convention, running from the second conserved V-encoded cysteine to the conserved J-encoded phenylalanine. In an earlier analysis of around 600 of the donors, sequences lacking an unambiguous match to a single V gene segment were excluded. In an earlier analysis of approximately 610 of the donors, V segments were called functional above 56.7% productive rearrangements and were called segregating when the between-donor standard deviation exceeded 5%. A statistical classification framework was built for diagnosing cytomegalovirus status from the catalog of TCR beta chain sequences. In a later analysis, V and J genes were assigned by comparing TCR nucleotide sequences against IMGT/GENE-DB human TR gene sequences. In a later analysis, CDR3 sequences and most-parsimonious VDJ recombination scenarios were assigned using the TCRdist pipeline. In a later analysis, each TCR beta chain was defined by its CDR3 amino acid sequence together with its V-gene family, and reads lacking a unique V-gene family were excluded. In a later analysis, around 650 highly shared, low-generation-probability nucleotide sequences were removed to address suspected cross-contamination and a sequencing artifact. A later analysis calculated a clonal expansion index for each public chain from normalized within-repertoire ranks of inferred template counts. In a later analysis, generation probabilities were computed with a VDJ recombination model fitted to out-of-frame rearrangements, and the resulting probabilities were checked against IGoR. Hypergeometric tests were used in a later analysis to score TCR-TCR, TCR-HLA and TCR-CMV co-occurrence, with a repertoire-size bias correction applied to the TCR pairs. To estimate false discovery rates, a later analysis permuted the HLA or CMV assignments 20 times. In a later analysis, co-occurring TCRs were grouped with DBSCAN, and TCRdist sequence similarity was added when clustering was performed within HLA-allele-positive subsets. Co-occurrence clustering excluded repertoires with fewer than 30,000 or more than 120,000 public chains, plus five with anomalous nucleotide sharing. Sourced from immuneACCESS, this table was stored by TCRdb with only in-frame sequences that have V and J called. A share of the clones is absent; for the studies checked, an unresolved V gene accounts for under half, and the remainder has no known explanation. The DNA was the basis for D and trimming; V, J and clone size are from that table. The sample profile shows approximately 150,000 clones; 65% to 85% of them were found once. 2.6% of the sample is taken by the ten largest.

V drops 0 bases and J drops 3 bases, leaving 8 bases in between. The CDR3 runs 14 amino acids, cysteine and phenylalanine included. Only the CDR3 DNA stays, 42 bases, in frame from base 1. CDR1 and CDR2 (SGHRS, YFSETQ) derive from the germline V gene. The cohort consisted of hundreds of healthy bone marrow donors. At the time of sampling, all cohort members were nominally healthy, though unrecorded immune exposures were likely present. The donor was CMV seropositive and belonged to the group of over 250 seropositive cohort members. A peripheral blood sample was provided by each donor, and peripheral blood mononuclear cells were used for TCR beta sequencing. Genomic DNA extraction from the blood cell samples was performed with the Qiagen DNeasy Blood Extraction Kit. Concerning this clone: Its binding antigen is unknown. The sample holds no much larger clone one base away, and base qualities are not on file.

This sequence originates from a woman in her 40s in good health and CMV-seropositive. The sequencing input was PBMCs. The chain is assembled from TRBV5-1 and TRBJ2-3; the D gene is not confidently resolved. The CDR3 loop reads CASSLGQATDTQYF. The nucleotide sequence reads TGCGCCAGCAGCTTGGGCCAGGCTACAGATACGCAGTATTTT.